This paragraph reports one T cell receptor beta chain. This entry belongs to a study of radiation and T cells in renal cell carcinoma. Documented treatment: 15 Gy SBRT to primary tumor, nephrectomy 4 weeks later. Measured with immunoSEQ multiplex PCR; TCRdb has only the in-frame clones, and not every one. The repertoire holds 15,000 to 20,000 clones, with roughly 58% as singletons. Germline V CDR1 and CDR2: SEHNR, FQNEAQ (reference sequence). The V end lost 3 bases, the J end lost 3 bases, and 5 bases lay between the germline ends. This CDR3 contains 13 residues. The sequence derives from a middle-aged man with renal cell carcinoma. V and J are TRBV7-9 and TRBJ2-2, with D perhaps matching TRBD2 (5 bases). The source material was tumor tissue, sampled from a patient whose treatment included radiotherapy and nephrectomy. The CDR3 reads CASSLRDTGELFF. The CDR3 DNA is TGTGCCAGCAGCTTGCGGGACACCGGGGAGCTGTTTTTT.